Below, one TCR beta chain is given with its context. The data were obtained in a study of blood T cell repertoires in COVID-19. Study as a whole: Samples representing acute and convalescent COVID-19 were sourced from the United States, Italy and Spain. T cells, B-cell-depleted T cells, or PBMCs supplied cDNA or gDNA.

Trimming took off 4 bases at V and 3 bases at J, with 17 bases between the two ends. From germline, CDR1 is SGHRS and CDR2 YFSETQ. The CDR3 contains 16 residues. In the study's own analysis: Amplification of reference gene primers was used by the study to estimate nucleated cell counts. TCRdb's copy holds only in-frame clones and misses some; the assay was immunoSEQ multiplex PCR. D and trimming were read from the DNA, whereas the V and J calls and clone size are those reported in that table. Here the sample spans about 35,000 clones, approximately 89% being singletons. The receptor was isolated from a human donor in a cohort sampled during active COVID-19. The source material was peripheral blood. The rearrangement links TRBV5-1 to TRBJ1-3; TRBD1 is a possible D gene (6 bases). The chain's CDR3 is CASSRTGNVDGNTIYF. The CDR3 bases are TGCGCCAGCAGCAGAACAGGGAACGTCGATGGAAACACCATATATTTT.